This TCR beta chain was sequenced in a study of blood T cell repertoires in COVID-19. Study in general: The United States, Italy and Spain provided the acute and convalescent COVID-19 samples. The cDNA or gDNA used as material had been derived from T cells, B-cell-depleted T cells, or PBMCs.

The CDR3 has 15 residues. CDR1 is SGHTA, CDR2 FQGNSA, per germline. V lost 3 bases and J 2 bases, leaving 14 bases between the germline ends. Original data processing: Amplified reference gene primers provided the basis for estimating nucleated cell counts. Profiled with immunoSEQ multiplex PCR; TCRdb holds only in-frame clones, not every one. V and J calls and clone size are as listed in that table; D and trimming were resolved from the DNA. This repertoire shows fewer than 300,000 clones, approximately 77% found once; its top ten account for roughly 3.1%. This chain connects TRBV7-2 to TRBJ2-7, with D possibly TRBD2 on 7 matching bases. Source material: peripheral blood. The TCR sequence derives from a woman in her late teens or twenties with acute or convalescent COVID-19. CDR3 bases: TGTGCCAGCAGCTTGGGGGGGCTTTTGGCCTACGAGCAGTACTTC. Translation: CASSLGGLLAYEQYF.